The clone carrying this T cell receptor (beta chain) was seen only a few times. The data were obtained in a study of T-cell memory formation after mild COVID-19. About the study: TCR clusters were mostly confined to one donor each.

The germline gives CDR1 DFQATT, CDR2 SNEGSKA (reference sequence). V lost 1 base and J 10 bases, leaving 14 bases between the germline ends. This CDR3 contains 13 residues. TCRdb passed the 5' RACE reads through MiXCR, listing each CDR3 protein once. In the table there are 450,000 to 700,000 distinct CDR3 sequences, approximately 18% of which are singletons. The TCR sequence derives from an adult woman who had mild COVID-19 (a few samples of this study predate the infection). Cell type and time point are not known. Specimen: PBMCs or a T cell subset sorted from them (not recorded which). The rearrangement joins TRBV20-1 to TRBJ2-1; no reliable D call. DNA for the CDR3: TGCAGTGCTAGAGTCCCCCCAACGGCAGAGCAGTTCTTC. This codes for CSARVPPTAEQFF.